This is a list of T cell receptor beta chains from one sample in a study of blood T cell repertoires in COVID-19. Clones were read by immunoSEQ multiplex PCR, and TCRdb kept only the in-frame ones, dropping some. The table shows a few hundred thousand clones, with more than 75% occurring only once. The sequencing sample was made of PBMCs or T cells enriched from blood (not recorded which). The receptors come from a woman aged 25 to 39 who had recovered from COVID-19. Each CDR3 is given with its conserved first and last residue. The D gene is left open where the match is weak. Rows may omit the clone size; those that give it use once, few, many or a size class.

d_call clone_size j_call v_call cdr3_nt cdr3_aa
NA NA TRBJ2-7 TRBV2 TGTGCCAGCATTTTAGACGGGGTTGGCGAGCAGTACTTC CASILDGVGEQYF
TRBD1 NA TRBJ1-2 TRBV28 TGTGCCAGCAGTTTAGGACAGGGAGACTATGGCTACACCTTC CASSLGQGDYGYTF
NA NA TRBJ1-2 TRBV6-4 TGTGCCAGCAGTGACTATGACAGTGGCTATGGCTACACCTTC CASSDYDSGYGYTF
NA few TRBJ2-2 TRBV25-1 TGTGCCAGCAGTCAGCCCACGGGCACCGGGGAGCTGTTTTTT CASSQPTGTGELFF
TRBD1 NA TRBJ1-2 TRBV10-2 TGCGCCAGCAGTACGGGGACAGGGGAAGGCTACACCTTC CASSTGTGEGYTF
NA NA TRBJ2-2 TRBV5-1 TGCGCCAGCAGCCCCGGGTGGGGGGCGAACACCGGGGAGCTGTTTTTT CASSPGWGANTGELFF
TRBD1 NA TRBJ1-2 TRBV18 TGTGCCAGCTCACCATCGGGACAGGGTGGAAGCTACACCTTC CASSPSGQGGSYTF
NA NA TRBJ1-2 TRBV15 TGTGCCACCAGCAGAGAGAATACAGACTACACCTTC CATSRENTDYTF
TRBD2 NA TRBJ2-7 TRBV10-2 TGCGCCAGCAGGCCGGGACTAGCGGCTACTTCCTACGAGCAGTACTTC CASRPGLAATSYEQYF
TRBD1 NA TRBJ2-7 TRBV28 TGTGCCAGCAACGGGGCCGGGACAGGAGCCTACGAGCAGTACTTC CASNGAGTGAYEQYF
NA NA TRBJ2-7 TRBV2 TGTGCCAGCGCAACATCTTCTGAGCAGTACTTC CASATSSEQYF
NA NA TRBJ2-1 TRBV2 TGTGCCAGCACAATAAGGGGGGGGCTCAATGAGCAGTTCTTC CASTIRGGLNEQFF
TRBD1 NA TRBJ2-7 TRBV29-1 TGCAGCGTTGAAAGGGGTAGGGGGCTGGAAGGGGAGCAGTACTTC CSVERGRGLEGEQYF
TRBD1 NA TRBJ1-2 TRBV4-1 TGCGCCAGCAGCCAAGCACTTCAGGGGGGTGGGAGCTATGGCTACACCTTC CASSQALQGGGSYGYTF
NA NA TRBJ2-7 TRBV19 TGTGCCAGTAGTTATAATAGCGAGCAGTACTTC CASSYNSEQYF
TRBD2 NA TRBJ2-1 TRBV29-1 TGCAGCGTTGGTCTAGCGGGGATTAACAATGAGCAGTTCTTC CSVGLAGINNEQFF
TRBD2 few TRBJ2-1 TRBV24-1 TGTGCCACCAGTGCAAGCGGGAGTTCCTACAATGAGCAGTTCTTC CATSASGSSYNEQFF
NA NA TRBJ1-1 TRBV9 TGTGCCAGCAGCTCCACAGGGTACACTGAAGCTTTCTTT CASSSTGYTEAFF
NA NA TRBJ2-1 TRBV7-2 TGTGCCAGCAGCCTTAGTCTGCTAGCCAATGAGCAGTTCTTC CASSLSLLANEQFF
TRBD1 NA TRBJ1-1 TRBV28 TGTGCCAGCAGTTCGCGTCGACAGGGTTCCACTGAAGCTTTCTTT CASSSRRQGSTEAFF
NA NA TRBJ2-2 TRBV7-2 TGTGCCAGCAGGGCGTCTGGAGCGAACACCGGGGAGCTGTTTTTT CASRASGANTGELFF
NA NA TRBJ1-1 TRBV6-5 TGTGCCAGCAGTTACTCGTCAGTGCCAAATTTCGCTTTCTTT CASSYSSVPNFAFF
TRBD2 NA TRBJ2-2 TRBV19 TGTGCCAGTAGCACATCAGGGACTAGTGCCGGGGAGCTGTTTTTT CASSTSGTSAGELFF
NA NA TRBJ2-1 TRBV19 TGTGCCAGTGGGGGGGGCGTCCTGTCTGAGCAGTTCTTC CASGGGVLSEQFF
NA once TRBJ2-3 TRBV13 TGTGCCAGCAGCTTTTACGGCCCTGGCCGGGCAGATACGCAGTATTTT CASSFYGPGRADTQYF
TRBD2 NA TRBJ2-7 TRBV9 TGTGCCAGCAGCGACGGGACTAGCGGTTACGAGCAGTACTTC CASSDGTSGYEQYF
NA NA TRBJ2-7 TRBV4-1 TGCGCCAGCAGCCAAGATGGGGGGACCTACGAGCAGTACTTC CASSQDGGTYEQYF
NA NA TRBJ1-2 TRBV5-1 TGCGCCAGCACCTTTCATCCGGCGGGGGGTGGCTACACCTTC CASTFHPAGGGYTF
TRBD1 NA TRBJ2-7 TRBV11-3 TGTGCCAGCAGCCCGACAGGGGCGGGAAGCTCCTACGAGCAGTACTTC CASSPTGAGSSYEQYF
NA NA TRBJ1-2 TRBV7-6 TGTGCCAGCAGCCCGTACCGGGACGGGGGCTATGGCTACACCTTC CASSPYRDGGYGYTF
TRBD2 NA TRBJ2-7 TRBV6-6 TGTGCCAGCAGTCCCCCTAGCGGGGCCGCCTACGAGCAGTACTTC CASSPPSGAAYEQYF
NA NA TRBJ2-3 TRBV6-5 TGTGCCAGCAGTTACTACGGGACCTCGGGGGACCATACGCAGTATTTT CASSYYGTSGDHTQYF
NA NA TRBJ2-5 TRBV18 TGTGCCAGCTCACCCACGGACACTTTGGAGACCCAGTACTTC CASSPTDTLETQYF
TRBD2 NA TRBJ2-7 TRBV7-9 TGTGCCAGCAGCCCTCTAGCGGGATTCTACGAGCAGTACTTC CASSPLAGFYEQYF
NA NA TRBJ2-2 TRBV29-1 TGCAGCGTTAAACAGGGTTGGAACACCGGGGAGCTGTTTTTT CSVKQGWNTGELFF
TRBD1 NA TRBJ1-5 TRBV27 TGTGCCAGCAGTTTCGATGGGACAGGGGCCCAGCCCCAGCATTTT CASSFDGTGAQPQHF
TRBD1 once TRBJ1-2 TRBV5-8 TGTGCCAGCAGCTCAATCCGGGACAGCTATGGCTACACCTTC CASSSIRDSYGYTF
TRBD1 NA TRBJ1-2 TRBV7-6 TGTGCCAGCAGCTTAGAGGGGGACAGACTCTATGGCTACACCTTC CASSLEGDRLYGYTF
NA NA TRBJ1-2 TRBV6-1 TGTGCCAGCAGGACCAGGGCATCGGACGGCTACACCTTC CASRTRASDGYTF
NA NA TRBJ2-2 TRBV5-1 TGCGCCAGCAGCTTTTTGGCAGGGGTTAACACCGGGGAGCTGTTTTTT CASSFLAGVNTGELFF
NA NA TRBJ2-7 TRBV28 TGTGCCAGCAGTCCCAACAGGGTTGGGCAGTACTTC CASSPNRVGQYF
NA NA TRBJ1-1 TRBV19 TGTGCCAGTAACGCGGTGGGGGCAAACACTGAAGCTTTCTTT CASNAVGANTEAFF
TRBD1 NA TRBJ2-5 TRBV12-5 TGTGCTAGTGGTTTGGGGGACAGCCTCCAAGAGACCCAGTACTTC CASGLGDSLQETQYF
NA once TRBJ1-3 TRBV18 TGTGCCAGCTCACCACTTCGGGAGAACTCTGGAAACACCATATATTTT CASSPLRENSGNTIYF
TRBD2 once TRBJ2-4 TRBV10-2 TGCGCCAGCAGTGAAACACTAGCGGGAACCCCTGCCAAAAACATTCAGTACTTC CASSETLAGTPAKNIQYF
NA NA TRBJ2-2 TRBV4-1 TGCGCCAGCAGCCAAGGGGAGAGACCCGGGGAGCTGTTTTTT CASSQGERPGELFF
TRBD2 NA TRBJ2-7 TRBV2 TGTGCCAGCAGTGAAGGGACTAGCGGGTTCCACGAGCAGTACTTC CASSEGTSGFHEQYF